These T cell receptor beta chains were read from a single sample in a study of human T cells and chemical hapten exposure. TCRdb re-called the RACE reads with MiXCR, one entry per CDR3 protein. The table shows about 340,000 distinct CDR3 sequences, with approximately 6.3% occurring only once. The source material was whole blood, sampled in connection with sensitization to the hapten diphenylcyclopropenone (DPC). The origin of the receptors is a woman under 30 with alopecia areata. Some clones in this sample may be carry-over from other donors' samples. The CDR3 runs from the conserved cysteine through the conserved F or W. The D gene is left open where the match is weak. Rows may omit the clone size; those that give it use once, few, many or a size class.

>TRBV7-8|.|TRBJ1-6|TRBD1
CASSLSDRGGSPLHF
TGTGCCAGCAGCTTATCAGACAGGGGTGGTTCACCCCTCCACTTT
>TRBV6-1|few|TRBJ1-1|.
CASSEQGPYSEAFF
TGTGCCAGCAGTGAACAGGGGCCCTACTCTGAAGCTTTCTTT
>TRBV19|.|TRBJ2-4|.
CASTGVENIQYF
TGTGCCAGTACAGGTGTGGAGAACATTCAGTACTTC
>TRBV6-2/TRBV6-3|few|TRBJ2-7|.
CASSLPGRPYEQYF
TGTGCCAGCAGTTTGCCAGGGCGCCCCTACGAGCAGTACTTC
>TRBV5-4|.|TRBJ1-2|TRBD1
CASSTNRGRGVYGYTF
TGTGCCAGCAGCACGAACAGGGGGCGCGGGGTGTATGGCTACACCTTC
>TRBV24-1|.|TRBJ2-1|.
CATSDTGSRGQFF
TGTGCCACCAGTGACACCGGCTCGCGGGGGCAGTTCTTC
>TRBV4-3|few|TRBJ2-1|TRBD2
CASSQDRGGGASYEQFF
TGCGCCAGCAGCCAAGATAGGGGCGGGGGGGCCTCTTATGAGCAGTTCTTC
>TRBV6-1|.|TRBJ2-6|TRBD1
CASSAPGTGSGANVLTF
TGTGCCAGCAGTGCCCCCGGGACAGGATCTGGGGCCAACGTCCTGACTTTC
>TRBV7-3|.|TRBJ2-3|TRBD2
CASSPSGGAHDTQYF
TGTGCCAGCAGCCCGAGCGGGGGGGCCCACGATACGCAGTATTTT
>TRBV7-9|.|TRBJ2-3|.
CASSRYTEDTQYF
TGTGCCAGCAGCCGTTACACCGAAGATACGCAGTATTTT
>TRBV3-1|many|TRBJ2-7|TRBD1
CATEDRAVEQYF
TGTGCCACCGAGGACAGGGCGGTCGAGCAGTACTTC
>TRBV6-5|many|TRBJ2-5|TRBD2
CASSRERGPYTQYF
TGTGCCAGCAGTCGCGAGCGGGGGCCCTACACCCAGTACTTC
>TRBV7-2|many|TRBJ2-3|TRBD1
CASSPDRTTDTQYF
TGTGCCAGCAGTCCGGACAGGACCACAGATACGCAGTATTTT
>TRBV25-1|few|TRBJ2-3|.
CASSEWGDGDTQYF
TGTGCCAGCAGTGAATGGGGGGACGGAGATACGCAGTATTTT
>TRBV7-8|.|TRBJ1-2|TRBD1
CASSLSPIGQDNYGYTF
TGTGCCAGCAGCCTTTCTCCCATCGGACAGGATAACTATGGCTACACCTTC
>TRBV3-1|.|TRBJ2-1|TRBD2
CASSQPGLAYNEQFF
TGTGCCAGCAGCCAGCCGGGACTAGCCTACAATGAGCAGTTCTTC
>TRBV12-5|few|TRBJ1-3|TRBD1
CASGFSGGGNTIYF
TGTGCTAGTGGTTTTTCAGGGGGGGGAAACACCATATATTTT
>TRBV6-2/TRBV6-3|.|TRBJ2-2|.
CASSYRRALSGAQRGTGELFF
TGTGCCAGCAGTTACAGGCGGGCCCTCTCAGGGGCCCAACGAGGGACCGGGGAGCTGTTTTTT
>TRBV7-6|.|TRBJ1-1|TRBD1
CASSFPTDRADTEAFF
TGTGCCAGCAGCTTCCCAACGGACAGGGCTGACACTGAAGCTTTCTTT
>TRBV7-9|few|TRBJ2-3|TRBD2
CASSLLSGGTNTDTQYF
TGTGCCAGCAGCTTATTGAGCGGGGGCACTAACACAGATACGCAGTATTTT
>TRBV9|.|TRBJ2-3|.
CASSPMGRGATDTQYF
TGTGCCAGCAGCCCCATGGGTCGGGGGGCCACAGATACGCAGTATTTT
>TRBV4-2|many|TRBJ2-7|.
CASSQDPSAAYEQYF
TGTGCCAGCAGCCAAGATCCCTCGGCGGCCTACGAGCAGTACTTC
>TRBV6-1|few|TRBJ1-5|.
CASRDFWIQPQHF
TGTGCCAGCAGAGACTTCTGGATCCAGCCCCAGCATTTT
>TRBV28|many|TRBJ1-1|.
CASSPFGLNTEAFF
TGTGCCAGCAGTCCATTCGGGCTGAACACTGAAGCTTTCTTT
>TRBV6-1|few|TRBJ2-1|TRBD2
CASSAILAGVNNEQFF
TGTGCCAGCAGTGCAATACTAGCGGGGGTAAACAATGAGCAGTTCTTC
>TRBV20-1|few|TRBJ2-1|.
CSARDNSYSYNEQFF
TGCAGTGCTAGAGATAACAGCTACTCCTACAATGAGCAGTTCTTC
>TRBV7-9|many|TRBJ2-3|.
CASSLAGAPVDTQYF
TGTGCCAGCAGCTTAGCAGGTGCCCCCGTAGATACGCAGTATTTT
>TRBV29-1|few|TRBJ1-2|.
CSVEEAGGYTF
TGCAGCGTTGAAGAGGCAGGTGGCTACACCTTC
>TRBV28|few|TRBJ1-1|TRBD1
CASSQTPGTGDTEAFF
TGTGCCAGCAGTCAGACCCCTGGGACAGGAGACACTGAAGCTTTCTTT
>TRBV5-1|.|TRBJ1-1|.
CASSLTGMVTEAFF
TGCGCCAGCAGCTTGACAGGGATGGTCACTGAAGCTTTCTTT
>TRBV25-1|.|TRBJ1-6|TRBD1
CAAGGIFGSYNSPLHF
TGTGCGGCAGGGGGCATTTTCGGCTCCTATAATTCACCCCTCCACTTT
>TRBV25-1|few|TRBJ2-5|TRBD2
CASSAPSGGAGYQETQYF
TGTGCCAGCAGTGCCCCTAGCGGGGGGGCTGGGTACCAAGAGACCCAGTACTTC
>TRBV18|.|TRBJ1-2|TRBD1
CASSPPSTGGDSYGYTF
TGTGCCAGCTCACCACCCAGTACAGGGGGCGACAGCTATGGCTACACCTTC
>TRBV28|many|TRBJ2-7|.
CASSFWGRSSSYEQYF
TGTGCCAGCAGTTTTTGGGGCAGGTCGAGCTCCTACGAGCAGTACTTC
>TRBV12-3/TRBV12-4|many|TRBJ2-1|.
CASSLPTEQFF
TGTGCCAGCAGTTTACCGACCGAGCAGTTCTTC
>TRBV3-1|few|TRBJ1-2|.
CASSQADVYGYTF
TGTGCCAGCAGCCAAGCCGACGTCTATGGCTACACCTTC
>TRBV29-1|.|TRBJ1-2|.
CSVETRDSYSNGYTF
TGCAGCGTTGAAACCCGAGACAGCTATTCGAATGGCTACACCTTC
>TRBV28|many|TRBJ2-7|.
CASSLGRPYEQYF
TGTGCCAGCAGTTTAGGCCGACCCTACGAGCAGTACTTC
>TRBV5-1|.|TRBJ2-7|.
CASSLDRGGEQYF
TGCGCCAGCAGCTTGGACAGGGGAGGCGAGCAGTACTTC
>TRBV14|.|TRBJ1-1|.
CASSQSSTEAFF
TGTGCCAGCAGCCAATCTAGCACTGAAGCTTTCTTT
>TRBV12-3/TRBV12-4|.|TRBJ2-3|.
CASRPRTLRTDTQYF
TGTGCCAGCAGGCCCAGGACTCTACGCACAGATACGCAGTATTTT
>TRBV10-3|.|TRBJ2-7|TRBD1
CAISNHRDRATSYEQYF
TGTGCCATCAGTAACCACCGGGACAGGGCTACCTCCTACGAGCAGTACTTC
>TRBV5-1|few|TRBJ2-4|.
CASSRAGDINPPTKNIQYF
TGCGCCAGCAGCCGGGCCGGAGACATCAACCCTCCTACCAAAAACATTCAGTACTTC
>TRBV28|.|TRBJ1-1|.
CASSTPPQMNTEAFF
TGTGCCAGCAGTACACCCCCCCAGATGAACACTGAAGCTTTCTTT
>TRBV7-2|many|TRBJ2-3|.
CASSRNSRDTQYF
TGTGCCAGCAGCCGGAACAGTAGAGATACGCAGTATTTT
>TRBV20-1|few|TRBJ1-6|TRBD1
CSAKPADRGDSPLHF
TGCAGTGCTAAACCTGCGGACAGGGGGGATTCACCCCTCCACTTT
>TRBV6-5|few|TRBJ2-3|.
CASSYSIRGDTQYF
TGTGCCAGCAGTTACTCGATCAGAGGAGATACGCAGTATTTT
>TRBV6-6|many|TRBJ1-6|.
CASSSSPGANSPLHF
TGTGCCAGCAGTTCATCACCAGGGGCTAATTCACCCCTCCACTTT
>TRBV4-1|few|TRBJ1-1|.
CASSQGQKGTEAFF
TGCGCCAGCAGCCAAGGGCAGAAAGGCACTGAAGCTTTCTTT
>TRBV28|many|TRBJ2-7|.
CASSLGNGLYEQYF
TGTGCCAGCAGTCTGGGGAACGGACTCTACGAGCAGTACTTC
>TRBV4-2|.|TRBJ1-2|TRBD1
CASSQDTGEFYGYTF
TGTGCCAGCAGCCAAGATACAGGGGAGTTTTATGGCTACACCTTC
>TRBV6-5|.|TRBJ1-4|.
CASSYSTRPTNEKLFF
TGTGCCAGCAGTTACTCTACCAGGCCAACTAATGAAAAACTGTTTTTT
>TRBV18|many|TRBJ1-1|TRBD1
CASSATGGAEAFF
TGTGCCAGCTCAGCGACAGGGGGGGCTGAAGCTTTCTTT
>TRBV9|.|TRBJ2-7|.
CASSPAQGLYEQCF
TGTGCCAGCAGCCCCGCTCAGGGGCTCTACGAGCAGTGCTTC
>TRBV4-1|few|TRBJ2-3|.
CASSQEEGGTDTQYF
TGCGCCAGCAGCCAAGAGGAGGGGGGTACAGATACGCAGTATTTT
>TRBV7-7|few|TRBJ2-3|.
CASSKPGTYTQYF
TGTGCTAGCAGCAAGCCTGGGACTTACACGCAGTATTTT
>TRBV6-2/TRBV6-3|many|TRBJ1-1|TRBD1
CASRPPGTGSMTEAFF
TGTGCCAGCAGACCCCCCGGGACAGGGTCAATGACTGAAGCTTTCTTT
>TRBV29-1|many|TRBJ2-2|.
CSVAGTTASNTGELFF
TGCAGCGTAGCCGGGACAACGGCCTCGAACACCGGGGAGCTGTTTTTT
>TRBV7-9|many|TRBJ2-3|TRBD1
CASSLHRGLTDTQYF
TGTGCCAGCAGCTTACACAGGGGGCTTACAGATACGCAGTATTTT
>TRBV5-1|.|TRBJ1-1|TRBD1
CASSPDRQGPTEAFF
TGCGCCAGCAGCCCTGACCGACAGGGCCCAACCGAAGCTTTCTTT